The clone carrying this T cell receptor (beta chain) has at least ten counts. The antigen is not known. These data belong to a study of tumor and adjacent non-tumor tissue in lung cancer. About the research overall: Aged about 30 to 85 years, patients included 10 men and about 5 women with stage I to III disease. On average, productive TCRbeta reads reached about 4.17 million per sample. Study conclusions and caveats: Normal lung showed higher cumulative top 100 clone frequency than tumor.

A modified ARM-PCR protocol with three rounds of nested PCR amplified TCRbeta. TCRdb re-derived calls from the multiplex PCR reads in MiXCR, one entry per CDR3 protein. The top ten clones hold around 45% of a sample with 40,000 to 45,000 distinct CDR3 sequences, over 55% of them seen once. The template was RNA from unsorted bulk tissue. This non-tumor lung sample came from over 3 cm beyond the tumor edge. V gave up 3 bases and J gave up 7 bases; unmatched junction bases: 6. Germline V lookup: CDR1 SQVTM, CDR2 ANQGSEA. This CDR3 is 13 amino acids long. This TCR came from a man aged 45 to 65 with non-small cell lung cancer. The gene calls are TRBV29-1 and TRBJ2-3; 8 bases map to TRBD2. Sequenced: distant non-tumor lung tissue. This chain's CDR3 is CSVDGVAGYTQYF. The CDR3 DNA is TGCAGCGTTGATGGGGTAGCGGGATATACGCAGTATTTT.